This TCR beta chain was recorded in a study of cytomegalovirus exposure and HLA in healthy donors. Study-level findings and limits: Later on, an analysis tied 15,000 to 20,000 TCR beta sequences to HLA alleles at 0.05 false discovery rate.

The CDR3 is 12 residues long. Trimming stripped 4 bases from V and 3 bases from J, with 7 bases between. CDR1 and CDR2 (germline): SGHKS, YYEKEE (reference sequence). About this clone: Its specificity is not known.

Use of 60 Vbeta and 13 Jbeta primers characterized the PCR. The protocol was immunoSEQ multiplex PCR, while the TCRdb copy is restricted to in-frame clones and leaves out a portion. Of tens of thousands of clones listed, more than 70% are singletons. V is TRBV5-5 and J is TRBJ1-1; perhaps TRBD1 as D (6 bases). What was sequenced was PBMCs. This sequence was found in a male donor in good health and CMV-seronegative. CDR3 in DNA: TGTGCCAGCAGCCGGACAGACACTGAAGCTTTCTTT. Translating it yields CASSRTDTEAFF. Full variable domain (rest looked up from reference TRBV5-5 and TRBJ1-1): DAGVTQSPTHLIKTRGQQVTLRCSPISGHKSVSWYQQVLGQGPQFIFQYYEKEERGRGNFPDRFSARQFPNYSSELNVNALLLGDSALYLCASSRTDTEAFFGQGTRLTVV.